A selection of T cell receptor beta chains follows, all from one sample in a study of cytomegalovirus exposure and HLA in healthy donors. Generated by immunoSEQ multiplex PCR, the TCRdb table keeps only in-frame clones and is missing some. The sample carries more than 150,000 clones, roughly 90% recorded once. The sequencing input was PBMCs. These TCRs come from a girl in the first two years of life in good health and CMV-seronegative. CDR3s include the opening cysteine and the closing phenylalanine or tryptophan.

j_call cdr3_length v_call cdr3_aa
TRBJ1-1 15 TRBV5-1 CASSPQGRESTEAFF
TRBJ1-1 14 TRBV25-1 CASSPGTENTEAFF
TRBJ1-3 17 TRBV7-8 CASSLARTGSLGNTIYF
TRBJ1-1 16 TRBV30 CAWASLLGAMNTEAFF
TRBJ2-7 14 TRBV5-1 CASSFTAEPYEQYF
TRBJ2-5 15 TRBV5-4 CASSLAGTTTGTQYF
TRBJ2-3 11 TRBV7-2 CASSSPLEQYF
TRBJ1-2 13 TRBV9 CASSAGHLDGYTF
TRBJ2-1 13 TRBV6-5 CASSYPRGNEQFF
TRBJ2-5 18 TRBV9 CASSVNAPGTGVGETQYF
TRBJ1-1 13 TRBV30 CAWSTGGGTEAFF
TRBJ1-3 13 TRBV6-1 CASSVRRGNTIYF
TRBJ2-3 14 TRBV9 CASSDGQGADTQYF
TRBJ2-1 13 TRBV4-3 CASSPLSYNEQFF
TRBJ1-1 14 TRBV29-1 CSVETGSLNTEAFF
TRBJ2-2 16 TRBV6-5 CASSYGLAVNTGELFF
TRBJ1-3 15 TRBV19 CASSIGDRTGNTIYF